These 31 T cell receptor beta chains were sequenced from one sample in a study of CD8+ T cells in alopecia areata (dated by TCRdb to 2017 to 2018). Per the publication, the time point label means: less than 30 weeks on oral tofacitinib. The sample's treatment or condition label, decoded: oral pan-JAK inhibitor, 5-10 mg twice daily. The library was produced with the immunoSEQ multiplex PCR assay. RNA was extracted from all samples and reverse transcribed into cDNA as template for TCR sequencing. Held by TCRdb, this immuneACCESS table contains in-frame sequences only and omits some clones. Under half of the omission traces to an unresolved V gene where checked; the cause of the rest is unknown. The sample profile shows about 88,000 clones; about 44% of them were found once. The top ten hold around 19% of the sample. Source: CD8+ T cells sorted from blood, taken at week 24, from a patient treated with tofacitinib. The receptors were gathered from a human donor with alopecia areata.

In this sample, this clone turned up a few times. The chain couples TRBV29-1 to TRBJ1-2; D is undetermined. The V end was cut by 3 bases, the J end by 10 bases, with 15 bases between. CDR3 length: 12 amino acids. CDR1 is SQVTM, CDR2 ANQGSEA, per germline. The CDR3 DNA reads TGCAGCGTTGAGGCCCGTCAAACTGACTACACCTTC. Translated: CSVEARQTDYTF.

The genes are TRBV29-1 and TRBJ2-1; D is perhaps TRBD1 or TRBD2 (6 bases each). The CDR3 runs to 11 residues. Between the trimmed V and J ends, which lost 5 bases and 14 bases, there was a span of 16 bases. CDR1 and CDR2 from the germline V gene are SQVTM and ANQGSEA. CDR3 amino acids: CSVSVEGGEFF. DNA for the CDR3: TGCAGCGTTTCTGTAGAGGGGGGCGAGTTCTTC.

This chain joins TRBV7-9 and TRBJ2-5; D is ambiguous. The CDR3 has 12 residues. V lost 4 bases, J lost 7 bases, and 10 bases lay in between. Germline values: CDR1 SEHNR, CDR2 FQNEAQ (reference sequence). The CDR3 is CASSSPPGTQYF. CDR3 bases: TGTGCCAGCAGCTCACCGCCGGGGACCCAGTACTTC.

The chain carries TRBV27 and TRBJ1-1, with a possible D match to TRBD1 (5 bases). The CDR3 spans 13 residues. Per the germline V gene, CDR1 is MNHEY and CDR2 is SMNVEV (reference sequence). The ends were cut back, 2 bases at V and 8 bases at J, with 12 bases in the middle. The CDR3 region has the DNA TGTGCCAGCAGTTTACCAGGGTTGGGAGAAGCTTTCTTT. It translates to CASSLPGLGEAFF.

The chain uses TRBV29-1 and TRBJ2-7; perhaps D is TRBD1 or TRBD2 (5 bases each). Germline CDR1 and CDR2: SQVTM and ANQGSEA. This CDR3 contains 13 residues. V was cut by 6 bases and J by 4 bases, with 16 bases left in between. The CDR3 DNA follows: TGCAGCGTCAGGGACGGGATGAATTACGAGCAGTACTTC. This sequence encodes CSVRDGMNYEQYF.

In this sample, this clone turned up a few times. V is TRBV6-5 and J is TRBJ2-3; a possible D gene is TRBD1 (6 bases). CDR3 length equals 14 residues. The germline V gene encodes CDR1 MNHEY and CDR2 SVGAGI. Trimming took 7 bases from V and 7 from J, leaving 18 bases between them. CDR3 residues: CASTQGQGTNTQYF. The CDR3 bases are TGTGCCAGCACCCAGGGGCAGGGTACTAATACGCAGTATTTT.

The chain carries TRBV5-1 and TRBJ2-2; 13 bases are a match to TRBD2. This CDR3 is built from 15 residues. Germline loops: CDR1 SGHRS, CDR2 YFSETQ. J gave up 5 bases and V 3 bases, and 1 base lay outside the gene matches. The CDR3 loop is CASSSGLAGTGELFF. The CDR3 DNA reads as TGCGCCAGCAGCTCGGGACTAGCGGGGACCGGGGAGCTGTTTTTT. The full variable domain, completed using reference TRBV5-1 and TRBJ2-2, is KAGVTQTPRYLIKTRGQQVTLSCSPISGHRSVSWYQQTPGQGLQFLFEYFSETQRNKGNFPGRFSGRQFSNSRSEMNVSTLELGDSALYLCASSSGLAGTGELFFGEGSRLTVL.

This clone was observed a few times. The CDR3 protein is CASSDNRDSQETQYF. Written as DNA, the CDR3 is TGTGCCAGCAGTGATAACAGGGACAGCCAAGAGACCCAGTACTTC. The V and J genes are TRBV25-1 and TRBJ2-5, with 7 bases that match TRBD1. Germline assignment: CDR1 MGHDK and CDR2 SYGVNS. Losses at the gene ends were 3 bases for V and 1 base for J; bases not matched to a gene: 5. The CDR3 is 15 amino acids.

The rearrangement joins TRBV4-1 to TRBJ2-1; 7 bases align to TRBD2. The CDR3 is 13 residues long. Germline V gene sequence: CDR1 MGHRA, CDR2 YSYEKL. The V segment lost 11 bases and the J segment 1 base; nucleotides outside the gene matches: 5. The CDR3: CAVGEGSYNEQFF. The CDR3 DNA reads TGCGCCGTGGGGGAGGGATCCTACAATGAGCAGTTCTTC.

This chain uses TRBV4-1 with TRBJ2-7; a possible D gene is TRBD2 (6 bases). This CDR3 spans 15 amino acids. Germline V lookup: CDR1 MGHRA, CDR2 YSYEKL. Trimming shortened V by 0 bases and J by 2 bases, and 11 bases separated the two germline ends. This CDR3 reads CASSQESSATYEQYF. CDR3 sequence (DNA): TGCGCCAGCAGCCAAGAGTCTAGCGCTACCTACGAGCAGTACTTC.

The chain is built from TRBV7-2 and TRBJ2-3, with a weak D call TRBD2 (6 bases). Germline lookup yields CDR1 SGHTA and CDR2 FQGNSA. There are 15 residues in the CDR3. V gave up 1 base and J gave up 6 bases, with 14 bases separating them. The CDR3 loop is CASSLVRDWDDTQYF. In DNA, the CDR3 is TGTGCCAGCAGCTTAGTCAGGGACTGGGACGATACGCAGTATTTT. The entire variable domain, with the rest obtained from reference TRBV7-2 and TRBJ2-3, is as follows: GAGVSQSPSNKVTEKGKDVELRCDPISGHTALYWYRQSLGQGLEFLIYFQGNSAPDKSGLPSDRFSAERTGGSVSTLTIQRTQQEDSAVYLCASSLVRDWDDTQYFGPGTRLTVL.

This rearrangement joins TRBV9 to TRBJ2-7; TRBD1 agrees at 9 bases. Trimming removed 4 bases from V and 4 bases from J; junction bases left unmatched: 9. The CDR3 is made up of 15 amino acids. CDR1 is SGDLS and CDR2 is YYNGEE in the germline V gene. CDR3 bases: TGTGCCAGCAGCCCCAGCGGGACAGGGTTGTACGAGCAGTACTTC. It codes for CASSPSGTGLYEQYF.

This rearrangement joins TRBV5-4 to TRBJ1-5; D might be TRBD1 (6 bases). The CDR3 extends over 15 amino acids. V dropped 4 bases and J dropped 0 bases, with 11 bases sitting between them. Germline lookup yields CDR1 SGHNT and CDR2 YYREEE (reference sequence). CDR3 DNA sequence: TGTGCCAGCAGCCCAGGGGCTAATAGCAATCAGCCCCAGCATTTT. It codes for CASSPGANSNQPQHF.

This chain joins TRBV5-6 and TRBJ2-1, with a tentative D call TRBD2 (5 bases). The V gene's germline CDR1 is SGHDT and CDR2 YYEEEE. This CDR3 comprises 14 residues. Trimming removed 5 bases at V and 8 bases at J, with 17 bases between. Here the CDR3 reads CASSWRNRHDEQFF. DNA of the CDR3: TGTGCCAGCAGTTGGAGGAATCGGCACGATGAGCAGTTCTTC.

This clone was seen more than once but under ten times. This chain connects TRBV28 to TRBJ1-2; 7 bases fit TRBD1. The V and J ends lost 6 bases and 2 bases, in that order; junction bases with no gene match: 9. Germline values: CDR1 MDHEN, CDR2 SYDVKM. The length of the CDR3 is 15 residues. CDR3 protein: CASSPGGRPNYGYTF. CDR3 DNA sequence: TGTGCCAGCAGCCCAGGGGGACGGCCGAACTATGGCTACACCTTC.

This clone was observed a handful of times. DNA for the CDR3: TGTGCCAGCAGCAAAAGCCCCGGACTAGCGGCCTCCTACGAGCAGTACTTC. Translation gives CASSKSPGLAASYEQYF. The V gene is TRBV21-1, the J gene TRBJ2-7; the tabulated D call, TRBD2, remains unverified against the DNA. TRBV21-1 is assigned pseudogene status. This CDR3 spans 17 amino acids.

The chain recombines TRBV11-2 with TRBJ2-2; 13 nucleotides agree with TRBD2. Germline V gene lookup returns CDR1 SGHAT and CDR2 FQNNGV. Germline trimming cut 2 bases from V and 6 bases from J; bases unmatched to any gene: 3. CDR3 length: 16 residues. The CDR3 loop is CASSLSGLAGAGELFF. For the CDR3, the DNA is TGTGCCAGCAGCTTATCAGGACTAGCGGGAGCCGGGGAGCTGTTTTTT.

V is TRBV5-1 and J is TRBJ1-1; no definite D call. Trimming took 4 bases from V and 1 from J, leaving 11 bases between them. The CDR3 extends over 14 amino acids. Germline CDR1 SGHRS, CDR2 YFSETQ. This chain's CDR3 is CASSPGVANTEAFF. CDR3 sequence (DNA): TGCGCCAGCAGCCCCGGCGTAGCGAACACTGAAGCTTTCTTT.

This clone was recorded a few times. In nucleotides, the CDR3 is TGCGCCAGCAGCCAAGACCCACTGACTGCGACGCAGTATTTT. It specifies CASSQDPLTATQYF. The chain links TRBV4-1 to TRBJ2-3; no definite D call. This CDR3 has 14 amino acids. V lost 0 bases to trimming and J lost 9 bases, with 13 bases between them. Germline V lookup: CDR1 MGHRA, CDR2 YSYEKL.

The genes are TRBV7-9 and TRBJ2-1, with 10 bases aligning to TRBD2. The CDR3 is 15 residues long. Germline CDR1 SEHNR, CDR2 FQNEAQ (reference sequence). The V gene end was trimmed by 3 bases and the J gene end by 4 bases; junction bases not matched to a gene: 3. Written as DNA, the CDR3 is TGTGCCAGCAGCTTCGGACTAGCGGTGTACAATGAGCAGTTCTTC. It is translated as CASSFGLAVYNEQFF.

The chain joins TRBV4-1 to TRBJ2-7, with TRBD2 matching over 8 bases. This CDR3 region has 17 residues. V was clipped by 1 base and J by 3 bases; unmatched bases: 11. CDR1 is MGHRA and CDR2 is YSYEKL in the germline V gene. CDR3 residues: CASSQALGAGVNYEQYF. In nucleotides, the CDR3 is TGCGCCAGCAGCCAAGCCCTAGGAGCGGGGGTAAACTACGAGCAGTACTTC.

This clone showed up just a few times. The rearrangement links TRBV5-5 to TRBJ2-7; 10 nucleotides align to TRBD2. The length of the CDR3 is 14 residues. V dropped 2 bases and J dropped 7; count of bases not matched to a gene: 6. Germline CDR1 and CDR2: SGHKS and YYEKEE (reference sequence). The CDR3 DNA reads as TGTGCCAGCAGCTTAATAGCGGGAGGACGAGAGCAGTACTTC. It encodes CASSLIAGGREQYF.

This clone was seen a handful of times. V usage is TRBV9 and J usage is TRBJ1-1; possible D gene TRBD1, 5 bases. The CDR3 is 13 amino acids. CDR1 and CDR2 from the germline V gene are SGDLS and YYNGEE. V lost 3 bases, J lost 4 bases, and 10 bases lay in between. DNA of the CDR3: TGTGCCAGCAGCGCCGGGGGGAGCACTGAAGCTTTCTTT. It is translated as CASSAGGSTEAFF.

The J gene is TRBJ1-1, the V gene TRBV13; maybe TRBD1 (5 bases). The CDR3 loop spans 14 amino acids. Trimming took 4 bases from V and 1 from J, leaving 10 bases between them. The germline V gene has CDR1 PRHDT and CDR2 FYEKMQ (reference sequence). The CDR3: CASSSTDKNTEAFF. The CDR3 nucleotides read TGTGCCAGCAGCTCCACGGACAAGAACACTGAAGCTTTCTTT.

The genes are TRBV7-9 and TRBJ2-5; D might be TRBD1 (6 bases). Germline V gene sequence: CDR1 SEHNR, CDR2 FQNEAQ (reference sequence). The CDR3 covers 16 residues. V lost 1 base and J 2 bases, leaving 14 bases between the germline ends. The CDR3 reads CASSLGPRDTQETQYF. The DNA for the CDR3 is TGTGCCAGCAGCTTAGGCCCAAGGGACACACAAGAGACCCAGTACTTC.

This sequence joins TRBV5-1 and TRBJ1-1, with 7 nucleotides matching TRBD1. This CDR3 has 14 residues. Germline CDR1 SGHRS, CDR2 YFSETQ. Trimming at V came to 0 bases and at J to 6 bases, leaving 5 bases not matched to a gene. CDR3 residues: CASSLAGTVSEAFF. CDR3 nucleotide sequence: TGCGCCAGCAGCTTGGCAGGGACAGTTTCTGAAGCTTTCTTT.

This clone came up a few times. The chain links TRBV4-2 to TRBJ2-1, with 9 bases aligning to TRBD2. The germline gives CDR1 LGHNA, CDR2 YNFKEQ. The CDR3 is 15 residues long. V shed 5 bases, J shed 3 bases, and the junction held 5 bases outside the gene matches. The CDR3 protein is CASSARLADYNEQFF. CDR3 coding DNA: TGTGCCAGCAGCGCCCGACTAGCGGACTACAATGAGCAGTTCTTC.

The chain carries TRBV27 and TRBJ2-2, with TRBD2 identical over 10 bases. V lost 3 bases to trimming and J lost 5 bases; unmatched junction nucleotides: 3. CDR3 length: 15 residues. Per the germline V gene, CDR1 is MNHEY and CDR2 is SMNVEV (reference sequence). The CDR3 here is CASSLGAGGTGELFF. The CDR3 DNA follows: TGTGCCAGCAGTTTGGGAGCGGGAGGGACCGGGGAGCTGTTTTTT.

This clone was seen only a few times. The V call is TRBV27, the J call TRBJ2-1; the D gene could be TRBD1 or TRBD2 (5 bases each). CDR1 MNHEY and CDR2 SMNVEV come from the germline V gene (reference sequence). With 6 bases removed from V and 12 bases from J, the gap between germline ends came to 18 bases. The CDR3 has 13 residues. Here the CDR3 DNA reads TGTGCCAGCAGCCTGGGGGTTGGGGTCGGGCAGTTCTTC. This gives the protein CASSLGVGVGQFF.

The chain links TRBV13 to TRBJ2-1, with TRBD1 matching over 7 bases. J gave up 0 bases and V 5 bases, and 16 bases lay outside the gene matches. From germline, CDR1 is PRHDT and CDR2 FYEKMQ (reference sequence). This CDR3 has 19 amino acids. CDR3 nucleotides: TGTGCCAGCAGCCCCCTTACATCTGGACAGGAAAACTCCTACAATGAGCAGTTCTTC. It is translated as CASSPLTSGQENSYNEQFF.

This clone is deemed medium-sized. V usage is TRBV6-1 and J usage is TRBJ2-1; D uncertain. Germline CDR1 reads MNHNS; CDR2 reads SASEGT. CDR3 size: 13 residues. V was cut by 8 bases and J by 0 bases, with 8 bases left in between. In DNA form, the CDR3 reads TGTGCCAGCTGGTTTAGCTCCTACAATGAGCAGTTCTTC. It codes for CASWFSSYNEQFF.